The sequence of this T cell receptor beta chain was determined in a study of blood T cell repertoires in COVID-19. As handled by the study authors: Amplifying reference gene primers gave estimates of nucleated cell counts. Profiling relied on immunoSEQ multiplex PCR, and the TCRdb table lists in-frame clones only, not all of them. That table furnishes V, J and clone size, whereas the DNA furnished D and trimming. The table includes 200,000 to 250,000 clones, around nine tenths detected once. Source material: peripheral blood. The sequence came from a man between 60 and 70 years old who had recovered from COVID-19.

The CDR3 reads CASSLVGTVKSYEQYF. As DNA, the CDR3 is TGCGCCAGCAGCTTAGTCGGGACAGTCAAGTCCTACGAGCAGTACTTC. The chain joins TRBV5-1 to TRBJ2-7; 7 nucleotides agree with TRBD1. The CDR3 covers 16 residues. Germline CDR1 and CDR2: SGHRS and YFSETQ. Trimming removed 2 bases from V and 1 base from J; junction bases left unmatched: 9.